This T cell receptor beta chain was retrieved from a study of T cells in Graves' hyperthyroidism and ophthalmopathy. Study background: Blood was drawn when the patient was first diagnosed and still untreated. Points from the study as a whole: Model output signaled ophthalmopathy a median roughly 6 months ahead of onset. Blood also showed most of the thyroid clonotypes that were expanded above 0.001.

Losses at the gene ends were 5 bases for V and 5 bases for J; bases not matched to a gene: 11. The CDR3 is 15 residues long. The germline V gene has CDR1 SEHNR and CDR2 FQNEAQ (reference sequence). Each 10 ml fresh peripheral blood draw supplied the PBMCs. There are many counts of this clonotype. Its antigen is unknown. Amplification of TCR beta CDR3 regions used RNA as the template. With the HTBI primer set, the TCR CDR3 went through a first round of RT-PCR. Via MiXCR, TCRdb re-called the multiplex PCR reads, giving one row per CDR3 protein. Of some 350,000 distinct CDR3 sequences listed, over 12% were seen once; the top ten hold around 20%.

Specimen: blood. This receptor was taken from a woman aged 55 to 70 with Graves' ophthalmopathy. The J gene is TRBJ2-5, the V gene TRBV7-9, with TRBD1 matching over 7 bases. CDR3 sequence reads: CASSPPDRVTETQYF. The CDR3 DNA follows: TGTGCCAGCAGCCCGCCTGACAGGGTGACGGAGACCCAGTACTTC.